This T cell receptor (beta chain) was identified in a study of early T cells in non-severe SARS-CoV-2 infection. Study outcomes and limitations: The matching step, a VDJdb search, favored anti-spike CD8 responses and missed private and CD4 specificities.

The germline CDR1 and CDR2 sequences are DFQATT and SNEGSKA (reference sequence). Trimming at V came to 5 bases and at J to 4 bases, leaving 6 bases not matched to a gene. CDR3 size: 14 residues. Unique molecular identifier tags were affixed to discrete cDNA molecules. Using its own MiXCR run on the 5' RACE reads, TCRdb lists one record per CDR3 protein. Of about 39,000 distinct CDR3 sequences in the sample, 4.5% to 7% were seen once. In this sample, this clonotype turned up many times. The antigen is undetermined. The origin of this receptor is an adult who was a healthcare worker with PCR-confirmed SARS-CoV-2 infection or an uninfected control (not recorded which). The sample consisted of whole blood, taken at baseline. V gene TRBV20-1 combines with J gene TRBJ2-5; 11 bases are shared with TRBD1. As DNA, the CDR3 is TGCAGTGCTTCCGGGACAGGGGGGGGAGAGACCCAGTACTTC. Its protein is CSASGTGGGETQYF.